This is a list of T cell receptor beta chains from one sample in a study of blood T cell repertoires in COVID-19. Using immunoSEQ multiplex PCR, the repertoire was profiled, and TCRdb retains in-frame clones only, with some absent. The sample yields some 150,000 clones, 80% to 90% seen once. The sample consisted of peripheral blood. The receptors were sampled from a woman between 50 and 59 years old with acute or convalescent COVID-19. CDR3s include the opening cysteine and the closing phenylalanine or tryptophan. D genes are given only for firm matches. Only part of the rows carry a size: once, few, many, or a class if the clone is expanded.

v_gene	d_gene	j_gene	abundance	CDR3aa	CDR3nt
TRBV6-5	TRBD1	TRBJ1-1	NA	CASSYSGTGDTEAFF	TGTGCCAGCAGTTACTCTGGGACAGGGGACACTGAAGCTTTCTTT
TRBV9	TRBD1	TRBJ2-2	NA	CASSLRTGGQGELFF	TGTGCCAGCAGCCTGAGGACAGGGGGGCAAGGGGAGCTGTTTTTT
TRBV19	TRBD1	TRBJ2-1	NA	CASSAWTGGLSSYNEQFF	TGTGCCAGTAGTGCGTGGACAGGGGGTTTGAGCTCCTACAATGAGCAGTTCTTC
TRBV19	TRBD1	TRBJ1-5	few	CASSRWDRVFDQPQHF	TGTGCCAGTAGTAGGTGGGACAGGGTTTTCGATCAGCCCCAGCATTTT
TRBV28	TRBD1	TRBJ1-1	NA	CASRGTGLIHTEAFF	TGTGCCAGCAGGGGGACAGGGCTCATCCACACTGAAGCTTTCTTT
TRBV5-5	NA	TRBJ2-4	NA	CASSPEQDPKNIQYF	TGTGCCAGCAGTCCCGAACAGGATCCCAAAAACATTCAGTACTTC
TRBV9	NA	TRBJ1-3	NA	CASSVTYSGNTIYF	TGTGCCAGCAGCGTAACTTACTCTGGAAACACCATATATTTT
TRBV5-6	NA	TRBJ1-2	NA	CASSLVGGISNYGYTF	TGTGCCAGCAGCTTGGTCGGGGGGATCTCTAACTATGGCTACACCTTC
TRBV6-5	NA	TRBJ1-1	NA	CASSDTPNTEAFF	TGTGCCAGCAGCGACACACCAAACACTGAAGCTTTCTTT
TRBV18	TRBD1	TRBJ1-5	once	CASTSTGDSNQPQHF	TGTGCCAGCACCTCGACAGGGGATAGCAATCAGCCCCAGCATTTT
TRBV11-2	TRBD1	TRBJ1-1	NA	CASRVGQPTEAFF	TGTGCCAGCAGGGTGGGACAGCCCACTGAAGCTTTCTTT
TRBV7-9	NA	TRBJ1-6	NA	CASIGRNVYDSPLHF	TGTGCCAGCATTGGCAGGAACGTCTATGATTCACCCCTCCACTTT